These 9 T cell receptor beta chains came from one sample sequenced in a study of shared clonotypes between healthy human individuals. The assay was immunoSEQ multiplex PCR, and TCRdb's table has in-frame clones only and misses some. Among about 470,000 clones listed, around 79% were seen once. Sequencing used PBMCs. These receptors were obtained from a woman aged 40 to 49 in good health. Some clones in this sample may be carry-over from other donors' samples.

V gene TRBV7-2 combines with J gene TRBJ2-7; D tentatively reads TRBD1 or TRBD2 (5 bases each). The length of the CDR3 is 14 residues. Germline V CDR1 and CDR2: SGHTA, FQGNSA. Trimming removed 2 bases from V and 4 bases from J, with 12 bases in between. The CDR3 coding sequence is TGTGCCAGCAGCTTATATAGGGGACCTTACGAGCAGTACTTC. This gives the protein CASSLYRGPYEQYF.

This clone was counted a single time. This chain links TRBV28 with TRBJ2-7; 7 bases map to TRBD2. Trimming at V came to 5 bases and at J to 0 bases, leaving 4 bases not matched to a gene. This CDR3 contains 14 residues. The V gene's germline CDR1 is MDHEN and CDR2 SYDVKM. In nucleotides, the CDR3 is TGTGCCAGCAGTCCGGGAGGCCTCTCCTACGAGCAGTACTTC. It translates to CASSPGGLSYEQYF.

The rearrangement uses TRBV7-3 and TRBJ2-7, with a tentative D call TRBD2 (5 bases). V was cut by 2 bases and J by 6 bases, with 14 bases left in between. This CDR3 has 14 amino acids. Germline V lookup: CDR1 SGHTA, CDR2 FQGTGA. The CDR3 bases are TGTGCCAGCAGCTTACAACCGGGGTCGAGCGAGCAGTACTTC. It translates to CASSLQPGSSEQYF.

In DNA form, the CDR3 reads TGCGCCAGCAGCTTGGTTGTGGTCGGGTACTACTACAATGAGCAGTTCTTC. This encodes CASSLVVVGYYYNEQFF. The chain is built from TRBV5-1 and TRBJ2-1, with unresolved D. The length of the CDR3 is 17 residues. Germline V gives CDR1 SGHRS, CDR2 YFSETQ. Between the trimmed V and J ends, which lost 0 bases and 3 bases, there was a span of 16 bases.

The chain carries TRBV7-9 and TRBJ2-1; D remains unclear. The CDR3 runs to 14 residues. In germline, CDR1 is SEHNR, CDR2 FQNEAQ (reference sequence). Between the trimmed V and J ends, which lost 5 bases and 5 bases, there was a span of 13 bases. CDR3 sequence (DNA): TGTGCCAGCAGCGAGACCACAACTCACAATGAGCAGTTCTTC. It encodes CASSETTTHNEQFF.

The gene calls are TRBV28 and TRBJ2-3; a possible D gene is TRBD2 (6 bases). V dropped 5 bases and J dropped 0 bases, with 12 bases sitting between them. The CDR3 spans 15 residues. Germline V gene data show CDR1 as MDHEN and CDR2 as SYDVKM. The CDR3 sequence: CASSRPGVSTDTQYF. The CDR3 DNA reads TGTGCCAGCAGTAGGCCGGGAGTTAGCACAGATACGCAGTATTTT.

Points on this clone: A single base is all that separates this from a far larger clone, so a read error is likely. The same CDR3 also results from other DNA sequences found in this sample. This chain uses TRBV5-1 with TRBJ2-1; D is unclear. In germline, CDR1 is SGHRS, CDR2 YFSETQ. This CDR3 is built from 15 residues. The germline V and J ends were trimmed by 2 bases and 3 bases, with 12 bases remaining between them. The DNA of the CDR3 is TGCGCCAGCAGCTTTCGGCTAGATAGCTACAATGAGCAGTTCTTC. This encodes CASSFRLDSYNEQFF.

This clone was seen more than once but under ten times. The chain carries TRBV29-1 and TRBJ2-6; tentative D call: TRBD1 (6 bases). The CDR3 is 14 amino acids. Trimming took off 4 bases at V and 0 bases at J, with 7 bases between the two ends. CDR1 and CDR2 (germline): SQVTM, ANQGSEA. The CDR3 loop reads CSVGQDSGANVLTF. For the CDR3, the DNA is TGCAGCGTTGGACAGGACTCTGGGGCCAACGTCCTGACTTTC.

This clone was counted only a few times. The chain joins TRBV2 to TRBJ2-2; 7 bases are shared with TRBD2. Germline lookup yields CDR1 SNHLY and CDR2 FYNNEI. The CDR3 loop spans 17 amino acids. V shed 3 bases, J shed 0 bases, and the junction held 7 bases outside the gene matches. CDR3: CASSESKGLPNTGELFF. Here the CDR3 DNA reads TGTGCCAGCAGTGAGTCGAAGGGACTACCGAACACCGGGGAGCTGTTTTTT.